The sequence of this T cell receptor (beta chain) was determined in a study of siplizumab effects on memory and regulatory T cells. Findings and limits, study-wide: Unstimulated subsets accounted for the mapping of only a minor share of the clones that were alloreactive.

A remark on this clone: Its antigen is unidentified.

The V and J ends lost 1 base and 4 bases respectively, with 17 bases between them. There are 18 residues in the CDR3. Germline-derived CDR1 and CDR2 are MGHRA and YSYEKL. Assay used: immunoSEQ multiplex PCR; TCRdb lists only in-frame clones, some missing. The data show over 85,000 clones, 80% to 95% seen once. What was sequenced was CD4+ T cells sorted from blood. The receptor was derived from a human donor in good health. The chain combines TRBV4-1 with TRBJ2-6, with D perhaps TRBD1 (6 bases). In nucleotides, the CDR3 is TGCGCCAGCAGCCAAGTATTGTGGTACAGGGTGGGGGCCAACGTCCTGACTTTC. Protein sequence: CASSQVLWYRVGANVLTF.